The rows below give T cell receptor beta chains drawn from one sample of a study of T-cell reconstitution after alpha-beta-depleted transplantation in children. TCRdb itself ran the PCR reads through MiXCR, one entry per CDR3 protein. The sample lists hundreds of thousands of distinct CDR3 sequences; over 15% were seen once. The specimen was PBMCs, mostly from graft donor cells, collected 360 days after TCRalphabeta/CD19-depleted stem cell transplant. These receptors were taken from a male patient between 2 and 10 years old who had a stem cell transplant for acute lymphoblastic leukemia, so the T cells may come from the graft donor. The CDR3 runs from the conserved cysteine through the conserved F or W. A D gene is named only where the DNA matches it firmly. The size of a clone is reported for some rows only, either as once, few or many, or as a class for expanded clones.

TRBV15	TRBJ1-1	NA	NA	TGTGCCACCAGCAGAGGGGTTCTTCTGAACACTGAAGCTTTCTTT	CATSRGVLLNTEAFF
TRBV4-2	TRBJ2-1	NA	few	TGTGCCAGCAGCCCGTCGTGGGGTGGGTCCGGCGGGGCTCTTGAGCAGTTCTTC	CASSPSWGGSGGALEQFF
TRBV9	TRBJ2-5	NA	many	TGTGCCAGCAGCGTAGAACAGAGCCAAGAGACCCAGTACTTC	CASSVEQSQETQYF
TRBV6-5	TRBJ2-7	TRBD2	few	TGTGCCAGCAGTTACTCTGCGGGGGGCCCCTACGAGCAGTACTTC	CASSYSAGGPYEQYF
TRBV7-9	TRBJ1-2	NA	NA	TGTGCCAGCAGCCGCCCCGAGACGACAGCGAACTATGGCTACACCTTC	CASSRPETTANYGYTF
TRBV7-2	TRBJ2-7	TRBD2	NA	TGTGCCAGCAGCGCGCCGGGACTACTTAGGAAGCAGTACTTC	CASSAPGLLRKQYF
TRBV3-1	TRBJ2-7	NA	NA	TGTGCCAGCAGCCGAAACGGCGAGCAGTACTTC	CASSRNGEQYF
TRBV13	TRBJ2-2	TRBD1	few	TGTGCCAGCAGCGGGACAGGGAAATTGCTGTTTTTT	CASSGTGKLLFF
TRBV11-2	TRBJ2-3	NA	NA	TGTGCCAGCAGCTTAGGTTATCAGTGGAGACCCTCACCAGATACGCAGTATTTT	CASSLGYQWRPSPDTQYF
TRBV12-3/TRBV12-4	TRBJ2-7	NA	NA	TGTGCCAGCAGTTTATCTCCGAACCAGGAATACGAGCAGTACTTC	CASSLSPNQEYEQYF
TRBV7-2	TRBJ2-7	TRBD1	NA	TGTGCCAGCAGCTTGGGACAGTTTGGAGCCTACGAGCAGTACTTC	CASSLGQFGAYEQYF